These 15 T cell receptor beta chains came from one sample sequenced in a study of a mutant IDH1 vaccine in newly diagnosed glioma. Time point of the sample: week 47, end of study. A 20-mer mutant IDH1 peptide at 300 ug was injected subcutaneously with topical imiquimod. Their target antigens are unknown. TCRdb's copy holds only in-frame clones and misses some; the assay was immunoSEQ multiplex PCR. The table lists 50,000 to 70,000 clones, around 83% of them singletons. The sample was PBMCs, taken from a glioma patient whose treatment included an IDH1 peptide vaccine. The receptors originated from a woman between 45 and 60 years old with glioma.

The rearrangement uses TRBV27 and TRBJ2-3; perhaps D is TRBD1 or TRBD2 (6 bases each). Germline V gene lookup returns CDR1 MNHEY and CDR2 SMNVEV (reference sequence). This CDR3 has 15 residues. V shed 3 bases and J shed 0 bases, with 10 bases lying between them. This CDR3 reads CASSFGGLSTDTQYF. DNA of the CDR3: TGTGCCAGCAGTTTCGGGGGCCTGAGCACAGATACGCAGTATTTT.

The V gene is TRBV18, the J gene TRBJ2-7; D not resolved. CDR3 size: 14 residues. Trimming cost V 1 base and J 2 bases, with 9 bases left between them. Germline-derived CDR1 and CDR2 are KGHSH and LQKENI. The CDR3 loop is CASSPRQDTYEQYF. DNA of the CDR3: TGTGCCAGCTCACCACGGCAGGATACCTACGAGCAGTACTTC. Combining the CDR3 with reference TRBV18 and TRBJ2-7 gives the whole variable domain NAGVMQNPRHLVRRRGQEARLRCSPMKGHSHVYWYRQLPEEGLKFMVYLQKENIIDESGMPKERFSAEFPKEGPSILRIQQVVRGDSAAYFCASSPRQDTYEQYFGPGTRLTVT.

This sequence joins TRBV14 and TRBJ2-2, with 7 bases lining up with TRBD1. Germline trimming cut 5 bases from V and 4 bases from J; bases unmatched to any gene: 4. Germline assignment: CDR1 SGHDN and CDR2 FVKESK. The CDR3 runs to 14 residues. The CDR3 sequence is CASSLTGLTGELFF. The CDR3 nucleotides read TGTGCCAGCAGCTTGACAGGGCTCACCGGGGAGCTGTTTTTT.

This clone appeared a single time. The V gene is TRBV6-5, the J gene TRBJ1-1, with D possibly matching TRBD1 (5 bases). The CDR3 totals 13 residues. With 2 bases removed from V and 5 bases from J, the gap between germline ends came to 9 bases. The V gene's germline CDR1 is MNHEY and CDR2 SVGAGI. The CDR3: CASSYNEGTEAFF. The CDR3 region has the DNA TGTGCCAGCAGTTACAATGAGGGGACTGAAGCTTTCTTT.

As for this clone: This specimen includes other DNA sequences encoding the same CDR3. This CDR3 is CASSVGGTGVYEQYF. The CDR3 region has the DNA TGTGCCAGCAGCGTAGGAGGGACAGGGGTTTACGAGCAGTACTTC. The J gene is TRBJ2-7, the V gene TRBV9; 10 bases are shared with TRBD1. The CDR3 is 15 residues long. CDR1 is SGDLS, CDR2 YYNGEE, per germline. With V trimmed by 0 bases and J by 4 bases, 4 bases remained unmatched.

The V and J genes are TRBV27 and TRBJ1-6, with a weak D call TRBD1 (5 bases). The germline gives CDR1 MNHEY, CDR2 SMNVEV (reference sequence). Trimming took off 2 bases at V and 2 bases at J, with 10 bases between the two ends. CDR3 length: 16 amino acids. CDR3 DNA: TGTGCCAGCAGTTTAGGTAGGGGCACCTATAATTCACCCCTCCACTTT. It is translated as CASSLGRGTYNSPLHF.

The chain is built from TRBV9 and TRBJ1-1; a possible D gene is TRBD1 (6 bases). The length of the CDR3 is 16 residues. The germline V gene encodes CDR1 SGDLS and CDR2 YYNGEE. With 3 bases removed from V and 3 bases from J, the gap between germline ends came to 18 bases. This CDR3 reads CASSGGTYNRDTEAFF. CDR3 coding DNA: TGTGCCAGCAGCGGGGGGACTTATAACAGGGACACTGAAGCTTTCTTT. Based on the CDR3 plus reference TRBV9 and TRBJ1-1, the full variable domain is DSGVTQTPKHLITATGQRVTLRCSPRSGDLSVYWYQQSLDQGLQFLIQYYNGEERAKGNILERFSAQQFPDLHSELNLSSLELGDSALYFCASSGGTYNRDTEAFFGQGTRLTVV.

Here the CDR3 DNA reads TGTGCCACGGGATTAGGCTCTGGCTACACCTTC. It encodes CATGLGSGYTF. The rearrangement uses TRBV25-1 and TRBJ1-2; D remains ambiguous. CDR3 length: 11 residues. V was pared by 10 bases and J by 7 bases, with 13 bases between. Per the germline V gene, CDR1 is MGHDK and CDR2 is SYGVNS.

The chain is built from TRBV5-1 and TRBJ2-7; no reliable D call. The V gene lost 0 bases and the J gene lost 3 bases, with 13 bases spanning the gap. The CDR3 totals 15 residues. The germline V gene encodes CDR1 SGHRS and CDR2 YFSETQ. In DNA form, the CDR3 reads TGCGCCAGCAGCTTGGCGGAAGGGCGTGGCTACGAGCAGTACTTC. This gives the protein CASSLAEGRGYEQYF. Drawing the rest from reference TRBV5-1 and TRBJ2-7, the complete variable domain is KAGVTQTPRYLIKTRGQQVTLSCSPISGHRSVSWYQQTPGQGLQFLFEYFSETQRNKGNFPGRFSGRQFSNSRSEMNVSTLELGDSALYLCASSLAEGRGYEQYFGPGTRLTVT.

The sample holds one count of this clone. V is TRBV7-9 and J is TRBJ2-2; tentatively, D is TRBD1 (5 bases). Trimming pared 3 bases from V and 8 bases from J, leaving 10 bases between. Germline assignment: CDR1 SEHNR and CDR2 FQNEAQ (reference sequence). This CDR3 contains 13 residues. The CDR3 sequence is CASSFREAGELFF. CDR3 sequence (DNA): TGTGCCAGCAGCTTCAGGGAAGCTGGGGAGCTGTTTTTT.

V is TRBV19 and J is TRBJ2-5; D might be TRBD1 (5 bases). Germline V gene sequence: CDR1 LNHDA, CDR2 SQIVND (reference sequence). The CDR3 is made up of 15 amino acids. Deletions cut 4 bases from V and 0 bases from J, with 12 bases between. For the CDR3, the DNA is TGTGCCAGTAGTACCCCGACAGCCCACCAAGAGACCCAGTACTTC. Encoded protein: CASSTPTAHQETQYF.

The chain couples TRBV15 to TRBJ1-5; tentatively, D is TRBD1 (5 bases). This CDR3 contains 17 residues. In germline, CDR1 is LNHNV, CDR2 YYDKDF (reference sequence). The V and J ends lost 0 bases and 7 bases respectively, with 19 bases between them. The CDR3 here is CATSRDVDRARGQPQHF. The CDR3 DNA reads as TGTGCCACCAGCAGAGATGTAGACAGAGCAAGGGGACAGCCCCAGCATTTT.

The chain has TRBV11-2 and TRBJ1-2; D might be TRBD1 (5 bases). The V end lost 6 bases, the J end lost 3 bases, and 11 bases lay between the germline ends. Germline CDR1 reads SGHAT; CDR2 reads FQNNGV. CDR3 length: 13 residues. The CDR3 region is CASRPGGDYGYTF. In DNA, the CDR3 is TGTGCCAGCAGACCCGGGGGGGACTATGGCTACACCTTC.

The chain uses TRBV21-1 and TRBJ2-1; the DNA was not compared with TRBD2, the D call given in the table. TRBV21-1 is a recognized pseudogene. This CDR3 has 16 residues. CDR3 protein: CASSKGGGGARNEQFF. DNA of the CDR3: TGTGCCAGCAGCAAAGGCGGCGGGGGGGCAAGGAATGAGCAGTTCTTC.

The V gene is TRBV2, the J gene TRBJ1-5; D is uncertain. Looked up from germline, CDR1 is SNHLY and CDR2 is FYNNEI. The CDR3 runs 13 residues. Trimming removed 1 base at V and 5 bases at J, with 6 bases between. For the CDR3, the DNA is TGTGCCAGCAGTGAAGTGATGGATCAGCCCCAGCATTTT. It translates to CASSEVMDQPQHF.